These 7 T cell receptor beta chains came from one sample sequenced in a study of cytomegalovirus exposure and HLA in healthy donors. A multiplex PCR was run with 60 Vbeta primers and 13 Jbeta primers. Profiling relied on immunoSEQ multiplex PCR, and the TCRdb table lists in-frame clones only, not all of them. The table lists tens of thousands of clones, about 80% of them singletons, with 2% to 2.5% in the top ten. The sequencing input was PBMCs. The receptors derive from a man in his thirties or forties in good health and CMV-seronegative.

This clone was counted only a few times. The chain links TRBV15 to TRBJ1-3, with a weak D call TRBD1 (5 bases). With 0 bases removed from V and 1 base from J, the gap between germline ends came to 10 bases. Germline V CDR1 and CDR2: LNHNV, YYDKDF (reference sequence). The length of the CDR3 is 16 residues. CDR3 DNA: TGTGCCACCAGCAGAGAGGTTGGGGCATCTGGAAACACCATATATTTT. Protein: CATSREVGASGNTIYF.

The V and J genes are TRBV6-5 and TRBJ1-6, with a possible D match to TRBD1 (6 bases). V lost 0 bases, J lost 7 bases, and 10 bases lay in between. This CDR3 has 15 amino acids. In germline, CDR1 is MNHEY, CDR2 SVGAGI. As DNA, the CDR3 is TGTGCCAGCAGTTACTCGGGCAGGGGCAATTCACCCCTCCACTTT. It translates to CASSYSGRGNSPLHF.

This clone was seen only a few times. The V gene is TRBV6-5, the J gene TRBJ1-2; 7 positions match TRBD1. The CDR3 spans 13 residues. From germline, CDR1 is MNHEY and CDR2 SVGAGI. J gave up 8 bases and V 5 bases, and 8 bases lay outside the gene matches. The CDR3 nucleotides read TGTGCCAGCAGTCTTGACAGGGCCTTCGGCTACACCTTC. Its translation: CASSLDRAFGYTF.

V usage is TRBV11-2 and J usage is TRBJ1-4; a possible D gene is TRBD1 (5 bases). The CDR3 runs 15 residues. Deletions cut 1 base from V and 4 bases from J, with 10 bases between. The V gene's germline CDR1 is SGHAT and CDR2 FQNNGV. CDR3 residues: CASSLAGVGNEKLFF. As DNA, the CDR3 is TGTGCCAGCAGCTTAGCGGGGGTTGGTAATGAAAAACTGTTTTTT.

The gene calls are TRBV19 and TRBJ2-2; TRBD1 agrees at 12 bases. In germline, CDR1 is LNHDA, CDR2 SQIVND (reference sequence). The ends lost 6 bases at V and 7 bases at J; junction bases unmatched: 9. This CDR3 contains 16 residues. CDR3 sequence (DNA): TGTGCCAGTAGAAGGGACAGGGGGCAGCGAGGCGGGGAGCTGTTTTTT. It is translated as CASRRDRGQRGGELFF.

J is TRBJ1-1 and V is TRBV11-1; D gene ambiguous. Trimming left V 2 bases short and J 5 bases short, with 9 bases between. The CDR3 is made up of 13 amino acids. Per the germline V gene, CDR1 is SGHAT and CDR2 is FQDESV (reference sequence). In nucleotides, the CDR3 is TGTGCCAGCAGCTTAATCAGAGGAACTGAAGCTTTCTTT. The encoded protein is CASSLIRGTEAFF.

This chain links TRBV5-8 with TRBJ2-3, with a possible D match to TRBD2 (5 bases). The CDR3 spans 16 residues. V was clipped by 3 bases and J by 6 bases, with 20 bases between them. CDR1 and CDR2 (germline): SGHTS, YDEGEE. DNA for the CDR3: TGTGCCAGCAGCTCCTCCTGGACGTTCGCGGGCGATACGCAGTATTTT. Its translation is CASSSSWTFAGDTQYF.